Shown below are 15 T cell receptor beta chains from a single sample sequenced in a study of cytomegalovirus exposure and HLA in healthy donors. In the PCR, 60 Vbeta and 13 Jbeta primers were used. Profiled with immunoSEQ multiplex PCR; TCRdb holds only in-frame clones, not every one. This sample has about 190,000 clones; around 84% occur once, and the top ten carry about 3.5%. What was sequenced was PBMCs. These receptors were obtained from a man aged 35-49 years in good health and CMV-seropositive.

This chain links TRBV28 with TRBJ1-2; the D gene is possibly TRBD1 (6 bases). V was pared by 6 bases and J by 5 bases, with 13 bases between. The CDR3 has 13 residues. CDR1 is MDHEN and CDR2 is SYDVKM in the germline V gene. For the CDR3, the DNA is TGTGCCAGCAGACCCCCAAGGGGGTATGGCTACACCTTC. Protein sequence: CASRPPRGYGYTF.

This chain uses TRBV19 with TRBJ2-5; 8 bases agree with TRBD1. Germline V gene sequence: CDR1 LNHDA, CDR2 SQIVND (reference sequence). The junction had 11 bases not matched to a gene; V was cut back by 9 bases and J by 5 bases. The CDR3 consists of 14 residues. CDR3 coding DNA: TGTGCCAGCTCCTCGCGGCAGGGGGCTGAGACCCAGTACTTC. It translates to CASSSRQGAETQYF. The whole variable domain, filled in from reference TRBV19 and TRBJ2-5, reads DGGITQSPKYLFRKEGQNVTLSCEQNLNHDAMYWYRQDPGQGLRLIYYSQIVNDFQKGDIAEGYSVSREKKESFPLTVTSAQKNPTAFYLCASSSRQGAETQYFGPGTRLLVL.

The chain couples TRBV4-1 to TRBJ2-3; maybe TRBD2 (5 bases). Trimming took 0 bases from V and 2 from J, leaving 12 bases between them. CDR1 and CDR2 (germline): MGHRA, YSYEKL. This CDR3 is built from 16 residues. This chain's CDR3 is CASSQDRGKITDTQYF. Here the CDR3 DNA reads TGCGCCAGCAGCCAAGACCGAGGGAAAATCACAGATACGCAGTATTTT.

This sequence joins TRBV30 and TRBJ2-5, with 8 bases identical to TRBD2. The CDR3 runs to 15 residues. The germline V gene encodes CDR1 GTSNPN and CDR2 SVGIG (reference sequence). Trimming at V came to 5 bases and at J to 7 bases, leaving 15 bases not matched to a gene. The CDR3 DNA follows: TGTGCCTGGGGAGGGGTACTCGCGGGAGGTGGGACCCAGTACTTC. This codes for CAWGGVLAGGGTQYF. Looking up the rest from reference TRBV30 and TRBJ2-5 gives the full variable domain: SQTIHQWPATLVQPVGSPLSLECTVEGTSNPNLYWYRQAAGRGLQLLFYSVGIGQISSEVPQNLSASRPQDRQFILSSKKLLLSDSGFYLCAWGGVLAGGGTQYFGPGTRLLVL.

This clone turned up a few times. The V and J genes are TRBV4-2 and TRBJ2-7; 9 bases agree with TRBD2. The germline CDR1 and CDR2 sequences are LGHNA and YNFKEQ. The CDR3 spans 17 residues. V trimming: 0 bases; J trimming: 3 bases; junction bases outside the gene matches: 9. The CDR3, as DNA: TGTGCCAGCAGCCAAGAAGTTGCGCTAGCGGGACTCTACGAGCAGTACTTC. Its protein product is CASSQEVALAGLYEQYF.

This rearrangement joins TRBV10-3 to TRBJ2-1; D may be TRBD1 (6 bases). Germline lookup yields CDR1 ENHRY and CDR2 SYGVKD. The germline V and J ends were trimmed by 6 bases and 3 bases, with 6 bases remaining between them. The CDR3 contains 12 residues. The CDR3 DNA reads as TGTGCCATCAGGGACAGCTACAATGAGCAGTTCTTC. It translates to CAIRDSYNEQFF.

V gene TRBV19 combines with J gene TRBJ1-5; TRBD1 might be the D (5 bases). The CDR3 has 14 amino acids. Germline V CDR1 and CDR2: LNHDA, SQIVND (reference sequence). Trimming left V 8 bases short and J 7 bases short, with 18 bases between. The CDR3 here is CASDRGGVRQPQHF. CDR3 coding DNA: TGTGCCAGTGACCGGGGGGGGGTTCGGCAGCCCCAGCATTTT. Together with reference TRBV19 and TRBJ1-5, the CDR3 gives the full variable domain: DGGITQSPKYLFRKEGQNVTLSCEQNLNHDAMYWYRQDPGQGLRLIYYSQIVNDFQKGDIAEGYSVSREKKESFPLTVTSAQKNPTAFYLCASDRGGVRQPQHFGDGTRLSIL.

This chain uses TRBV5-4 with TRBJ1-2; tentative D call: TRBD1 (5 bases). Germline V gene lookup returns CDR1 SGHNT and CDR2 YYREEE (reference sequence). The CDR3 has 13 residues. V lost 4 bases and J lost 2, with 9 bases in between. This CDR3 reads CASSVDINYGYTF. CDR3 sequence (DNA): TGTGCCAGCAGCGTGGACATAAACTATGGCTACACCTTC.

This chain joins TRBV2 and TRBJ2-1, with TRBD1 matching over 12 bases. Germline lookup yields CDR1 SNHLY and CDR2 FYNNEI. The V gene end was trimmed by 5 bases and the J gene end by 7 bases; junction bases not matched to a gene: 12. This CDR3 has 17 amino acids. Written as DNA, the CDR3 is TGTGCCAGCAGTTGGTTGCCTGGGGGACAGGGGGCTAATGAGCAGTTCTTC. Translating gives CASSWLPGGQGANEQFF.

This clone occurred once. The chain uses TRBV6-6 and TRBJ1-4; a weak D match, TRBD1 (5 bases). This CDR3 has 15 residues. The V gene lost 2 bases and the J gene lost 3 bases, with 10 bases spanning the gap. Per the germline V gene, CDR1 is MNHNY and CDR2 is SVGAGI (reference sequence). The chain's CDR3 is CASSYADIPNEKLFF. The CDR3 coding sequence is TGTGCCAGCAGTTACGCGGACATACCTAATGAAAAACTGTTTTTT.

The chain has TRBV6-6 and TRBJ1-6, with D perhaps TRBD1 (5 bases). This CDR3 is built from 15 residues. V shed 7 bases and J shed 4 bases, with 14 bases lying between them. The germline gives CDR1 MNHNY, CDR2 SVGAGI (reference sequence). The CDR3 here is CASTPLGGYNSPLHF. The CDR3 DNA sequence: TGTGCCAGCACTCCTTTGGGGGGATATAATTCACCCCTCCACTTT.

This chain links TRBV29-1 with TRBJ2-6; 9 bases are a match to TRBD1. This CDR3 is built from 16 residues. Germline V gene data show CDR1 as SQVTM and CDR2 as ANQGSEA. Trimming at V came to 8 bases and at J to 0 bases, leaving 8 bases not matched to a gene. In nucleotides, the CDR3 is TGCAGCACCGGGGACAGGGCCTTCTCTGGGGCCAACGTCCTGACTTTC. The encoded protein is CSTGDRAFSGANVLTF.

Comments on this clone: This specimen includes other DNA sequences encoding the same CDR3. This chain joins TRBV4-1 and TRBJ2-7; TRBD2 is a possible D gene (5 bases). The CDR3 totals 14 residues. The V gene lost 1 base and the J gene lost 0 bases, with 7 bases spanning the gap. Per germline, CDR1 MGHRA and CDR2 YSYEKL. CDR3 coding DNA: TGCGCCAGCAGCCAAGGCCGGGGCTCCTACGAGCAGTACTTC. Translation gives CASSQGRGSYEQYF.

The table lists this clone with a few counts. The chain links TRBV7-3 to TRBJ2-3; 8 nucleotides align to TRBD2. The CDR3 runs to 13 residues. The V and J ends lost 6 bases and 9 bases, in that order; junction bases with no gene match: 8. From germline, CDR1 is SGHTA and CDR2 FQGTGA. The CDR3 spells CASRETGGETQYF. In DNA form, the CDR3 reads TGTGCCAGCAGGGAAACGGGAGGGGAGACGCAGTATTTT.

V gene TRBV5-6 combines with J gene TRBJ2-5; tentative D call: TRBD1 (6 bases). Germline values: CDR1 SGHDT, CDR2 YYEEEE. Trimming stripped 2 bases from V and 3 bases from J, with 14 bases between. This CDR3 spans 15 amino acids. The CDR3 nucleotides are TGTGCCAGCAGCTTAGGGGGACGGGGAAAAGAGACCCAGTACTTC. Residues: CASSLGGRGKETQYF.